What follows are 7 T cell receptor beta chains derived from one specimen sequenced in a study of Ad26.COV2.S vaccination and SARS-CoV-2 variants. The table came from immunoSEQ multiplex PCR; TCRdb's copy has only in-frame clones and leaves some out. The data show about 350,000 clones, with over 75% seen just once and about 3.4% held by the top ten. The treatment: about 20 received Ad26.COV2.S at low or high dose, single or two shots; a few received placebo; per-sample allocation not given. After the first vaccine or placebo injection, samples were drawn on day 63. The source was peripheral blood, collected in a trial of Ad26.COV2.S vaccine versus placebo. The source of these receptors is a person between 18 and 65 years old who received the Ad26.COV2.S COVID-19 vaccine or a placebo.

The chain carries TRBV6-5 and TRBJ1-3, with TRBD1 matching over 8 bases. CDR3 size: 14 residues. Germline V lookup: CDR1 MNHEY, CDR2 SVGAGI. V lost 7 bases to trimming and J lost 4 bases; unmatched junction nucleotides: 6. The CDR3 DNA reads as TGTGCCAGCACCCCCGGGACAGGAGGAAACACCATATATTTT. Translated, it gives CASTPGTGGNTIYF.

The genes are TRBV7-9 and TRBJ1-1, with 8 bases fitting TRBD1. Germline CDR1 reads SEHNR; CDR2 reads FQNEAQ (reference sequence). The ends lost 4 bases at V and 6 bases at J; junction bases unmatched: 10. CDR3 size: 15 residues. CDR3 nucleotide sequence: TGTGCCAGCAGCTCCCTCGGGGGACAGGCGTCTGAAGCTTTCTTT. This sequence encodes CASSSLGGQASEAFF.

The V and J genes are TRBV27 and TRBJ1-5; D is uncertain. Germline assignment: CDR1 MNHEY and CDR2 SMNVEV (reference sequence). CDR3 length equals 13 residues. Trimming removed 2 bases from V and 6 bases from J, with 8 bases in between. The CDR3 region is CASSLLVGQPQHF. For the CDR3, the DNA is TGTGCCAGCAGTTTACTGGTAGGTCAGCCCCAGCATTTT.

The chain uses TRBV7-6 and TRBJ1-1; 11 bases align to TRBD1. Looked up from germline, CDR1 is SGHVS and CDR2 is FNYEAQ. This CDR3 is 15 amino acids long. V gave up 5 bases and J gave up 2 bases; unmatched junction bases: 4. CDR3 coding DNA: TGTGCCAGCAGCCCAGGGACAGGGGGTAACACTGAAGCTTTCTTT. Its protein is CASSPGTGGNTEAFF.

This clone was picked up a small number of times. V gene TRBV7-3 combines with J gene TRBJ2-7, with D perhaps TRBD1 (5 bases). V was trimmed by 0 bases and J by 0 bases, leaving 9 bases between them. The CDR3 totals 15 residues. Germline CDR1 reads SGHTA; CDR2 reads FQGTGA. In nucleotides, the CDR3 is TGTGCCAGCAGCTTAACGGCAGGACACTCCTACGAGCAGTACTTC. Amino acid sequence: CASSLTAGHSYEQYF.

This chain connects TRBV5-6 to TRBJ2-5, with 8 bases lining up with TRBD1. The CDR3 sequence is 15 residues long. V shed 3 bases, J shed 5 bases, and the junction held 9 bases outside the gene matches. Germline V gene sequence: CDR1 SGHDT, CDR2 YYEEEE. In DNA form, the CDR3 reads TGTGCCAGCAGCTGCGCGGACAGGGAAGATGAGACCCAGTACTTC. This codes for CASSCADREDETQYF.

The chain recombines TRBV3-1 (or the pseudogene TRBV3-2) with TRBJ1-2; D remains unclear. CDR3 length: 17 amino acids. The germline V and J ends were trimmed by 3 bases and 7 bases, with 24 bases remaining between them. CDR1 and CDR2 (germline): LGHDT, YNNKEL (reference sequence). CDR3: CASSHPKVEGAPGGYTF. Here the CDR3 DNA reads TGTGCCAGCAGCCACCCTAAAGTTGAGGGCGCCCCGGGTGGCTACACCTTC.